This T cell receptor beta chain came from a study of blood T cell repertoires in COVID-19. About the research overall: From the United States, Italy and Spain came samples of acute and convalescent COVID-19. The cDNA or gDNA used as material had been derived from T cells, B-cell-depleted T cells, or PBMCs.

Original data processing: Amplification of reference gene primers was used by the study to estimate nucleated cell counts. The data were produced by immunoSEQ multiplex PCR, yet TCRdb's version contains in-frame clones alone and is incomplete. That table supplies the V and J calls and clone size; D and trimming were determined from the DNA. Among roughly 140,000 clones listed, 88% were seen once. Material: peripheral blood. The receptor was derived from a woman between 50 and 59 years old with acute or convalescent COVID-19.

CDR3: CASSPITDRGKSWGTEAFF. CDR3 in DNA: TGTGCCAGCAGCCCGATAACCGACAGGGGAAAGAGCTGGGGCACTGAAGCTTTCTTT. The rearrangement links TRBV3-1 (or the pseudogene TRBV3-2) to TRBJ1-1, with TRBD1 identical over 8 bases. Germline V gene sequence: CDR1 LGHDT, CDR2 YNNKEL (reference sequence). V lost 4 bases, J lost 4 bases, and 20 bases stayed unmatched. The CDR3 loop spans 19 amino acids.